The clone carrying this T cell receptor (beta chain) appeared once. The antigen is not known. CDR1 SGHRS and CDR2 YFSETQ come from the germline V gene. The CDR3 is 13 residues long. V was cut by 0 bases and J by 4 bases, with 6 bases left in between. The sample comes from a study of T cells and Merkel cell carcinoma outcomes. Method: immunoSEQ multiplex PCR; TCRdb's copy keeps in-frame clones and lacks some. The profile shows approximately 7,000 clones, around 90% of them singletons. Study-wide findings and caveats: In Merkel cell carcinoma, repertoire and T-cell density reportedly predicted outcomes.

The sequenced sample consisted of tumor tissue from Merkel cell carcinoma. The V call is TRBV5-1, the J call TRBJ2-3, with D unclear. The receptor was derived from a human donor with Merkel cell carcinoma. The CDR3 coding sequence is TGCGCCAGCAGCTTGGGGGCTGCAGATACGCAGTATTTT. It is translated as CASSLGAADTQYF.